The TCR beta chain described here comes from a study of vaccination effects on CD4 cells after COVID-19. Trimming took off 6 bases at V and 1 base at J, with 10 bases between the two ends. CDR1 is KGHSH and CDR2 is LQKENI in the germline V gene. CDR3 length: 13 amino acids. Expansion of antigen-specific CD4+ T cells with viral peptide pools was carried out by the ViraFEST assay before sequencing. Researchers isolated CD4+ T cells once about eleven days of culture had elapsed. Each person got two doses of an mRNA SARS-CoV-2 vaccine, BNT162b2 or mRNA-1273. Generated by immunoSEQ multiplex PCR, the TCRdb table keeps only in-frame clones and is missing some. This table holds under 80,000 clones, under 85% found once. This clone was recorded once. What it binds is unknown.

The chain joins TRBV18 to TRBJ2-7; D is uncertain. This clonotype was obtained from a human donor who received a COVID-19 vaccine. Source: CD4+ T cells from PBMCs cultured with HCoV-OC43 spike peptides, taken after COVID-19 vaccination. Subset reported: HCoV-OC43 spike overlapping peptide pool stimulation. The CDR3 region is CASSRERSYEQYV. CDR3 nucleotides: TGTGCCAGCTCCCGAGAACGGTCCTACGAGCAGTACGTC.